This TCR beta chain was retrieved from a study of blood T cell repertoires in COVID-19. CDR1 and CDR2 from the germline V gene are MGHRA and YSYEKL. V was clipped by 1 base and J by 2 bases, with 5 bases between them. The CDR3 loop spans 14 amino acids. Method: immunoSEQ multiplex PCR; TCRdb's copy keeps in-frame clones and lacks some. The table shows about 68,000 clones, with around 86% occurring only once. The sample taken for sequencing was peripheral blood. This clonotype originated in a man aged 50-59 years with active COVID-19. The chain is built from TRBV4-1 and TRBJ2-2; D call uncertain. CDR3 DNA: TGCGCCAGCAGCCAAGTCCCAAACACCGGGGAGCTGTTTTTT. This sequence encodes CASSQVPNTGELFF.